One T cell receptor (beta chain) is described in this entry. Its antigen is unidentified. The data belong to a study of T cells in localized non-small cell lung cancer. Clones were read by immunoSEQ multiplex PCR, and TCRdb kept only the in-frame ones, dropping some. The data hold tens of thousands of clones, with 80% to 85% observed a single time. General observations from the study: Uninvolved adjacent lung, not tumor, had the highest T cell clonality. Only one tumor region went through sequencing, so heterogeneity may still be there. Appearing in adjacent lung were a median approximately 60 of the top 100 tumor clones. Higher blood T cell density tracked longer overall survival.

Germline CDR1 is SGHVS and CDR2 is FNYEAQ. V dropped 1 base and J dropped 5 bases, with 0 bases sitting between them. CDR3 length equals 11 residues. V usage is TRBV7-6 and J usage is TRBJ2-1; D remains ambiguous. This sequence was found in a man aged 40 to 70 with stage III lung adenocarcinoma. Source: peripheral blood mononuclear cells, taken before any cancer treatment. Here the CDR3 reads CASSLDNEQFF. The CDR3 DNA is TGTGCCAGCAGCTTAGACAATGAGCAGTTCTTC. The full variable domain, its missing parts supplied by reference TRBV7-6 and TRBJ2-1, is GAGVSQSPRYKVTKRGQDVALRCDPISGHVSLYWYRQALGQGPEFLTYFNYEAQQDKSGLPNDRFSAERPEGSISTLTIQRTEQRDSAMYRCASSLDNEQFFGPGTRLTVL.